A single sample gave rise to the 2 T cell receptor beta chains below, sequenced in a study of blood T cell repertoires in COVID-19 (TCRdb year 2020). The library was prepared using the immunoSEQ multiplex PCR assay. This is the immuneACCESS table as TCRdb keeps it, with only in-frame sequences that have V and J called. A part of the clones is gone; compared with another copy, unresolved V genes explain less than half, and the rest is unexplained. Within this sample are 210,000 or so clones, with about 80% of them counted one time only. The top ten constitute under 2% of the sample. The sequenced sample was PBMCs or T cells enriched from blood (not recorded which). The receptors derive from a man between 60 and 75 years old who had recovered from COVID-19.

The chain employs TRBV5-6 and TRBJ2-7; 12 bases map to TRBD1. CDR3 size: 16 residues. Germline values: CDR1 SGHDT, CDR2 YYEEEE. J lost 4 bases, V lost 0 bases, and 5 bases had no gene match. The CDR3: CASSLVGQGAKYEQYF. The CDR3 DNA reads as TGTGCCAGCAGCTTGGTGGGACAGGGGGCGAAGTACGAGCAGTACTTC.

This clone was recorded once. The chain links TRBV24-1 to TRBJ1-2, with 7 positions matching TRBD1. Germline V gene lookup returns CDR1 KGHDR and CDR2 SFDVKD. J gave up 1 base and V 2 bases, and 3 bases lay outside the gene matches. The CDR3 length is 15 residues. The CDR3 sequence is CATSDYRGSNYGYTF. As DNA, the CDR3 is TGTGCCACCAGTGATTACAGGGGAAGTAACTATGGCTACACCTTC.